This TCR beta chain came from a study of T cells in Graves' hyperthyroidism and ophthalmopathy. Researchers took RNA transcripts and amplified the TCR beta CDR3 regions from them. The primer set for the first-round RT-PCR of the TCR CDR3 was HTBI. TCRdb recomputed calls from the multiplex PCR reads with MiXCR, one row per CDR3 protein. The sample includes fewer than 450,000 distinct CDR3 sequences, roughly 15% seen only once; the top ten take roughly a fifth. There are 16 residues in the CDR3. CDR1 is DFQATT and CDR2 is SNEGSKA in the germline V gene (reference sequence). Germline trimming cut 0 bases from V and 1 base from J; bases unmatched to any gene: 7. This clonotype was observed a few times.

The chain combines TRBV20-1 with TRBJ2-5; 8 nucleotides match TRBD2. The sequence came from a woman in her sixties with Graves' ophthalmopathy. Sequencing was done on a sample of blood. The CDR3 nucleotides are TGCAGTGCTAGAGAAGGGACTAGTGCCACCCAAGAGACCCAGTACTTC. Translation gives CSAREGTSATQETQYF.